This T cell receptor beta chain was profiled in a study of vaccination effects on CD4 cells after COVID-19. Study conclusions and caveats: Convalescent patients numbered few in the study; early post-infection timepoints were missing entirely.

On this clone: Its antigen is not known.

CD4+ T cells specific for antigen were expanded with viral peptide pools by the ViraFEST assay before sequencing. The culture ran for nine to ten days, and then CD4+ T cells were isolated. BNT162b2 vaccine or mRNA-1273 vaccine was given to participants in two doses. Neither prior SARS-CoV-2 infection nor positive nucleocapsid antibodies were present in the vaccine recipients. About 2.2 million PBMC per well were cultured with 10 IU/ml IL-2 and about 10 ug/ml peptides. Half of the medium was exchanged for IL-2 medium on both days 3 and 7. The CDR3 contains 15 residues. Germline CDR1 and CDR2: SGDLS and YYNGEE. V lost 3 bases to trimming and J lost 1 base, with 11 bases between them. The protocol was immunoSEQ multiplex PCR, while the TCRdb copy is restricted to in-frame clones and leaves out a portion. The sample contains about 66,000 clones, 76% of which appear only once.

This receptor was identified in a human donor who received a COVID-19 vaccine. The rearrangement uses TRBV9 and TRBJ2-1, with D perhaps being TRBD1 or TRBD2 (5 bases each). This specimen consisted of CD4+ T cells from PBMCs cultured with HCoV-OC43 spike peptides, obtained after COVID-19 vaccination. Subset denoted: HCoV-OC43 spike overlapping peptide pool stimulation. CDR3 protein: CASSGGINSYNEQFF. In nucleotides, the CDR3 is TGTGCCAGCAGCGGGGGGATTAATTCCTACAATGAGCAGTTCTTC.